Below, one T cell receptor beta chain is given with its context. The method was immunoSEQ multiplex PCR; TCRdb's version includes in-frame clones alone and lacks a portion of them. Seen here are more than 250,000 clones, around 83% observed once, and the top ten hold approximately 1.2%. These data are taken from a study of blood T cell repertoires in COVID-19. Study background: Samples of COVID-19 (acute and convalescent) were obtained from the United States, Italy and Spain.

The CDR3 covers 13 residues. V shed 6 bases and J shed 10 bases, with 19 bases lying between them. The chain is built from TRBV12-3 or TRBV12-4 and TRBJ2-7; a weak D match, TRBD1 (6 bases). The receptor comes from a woman between 45 and 60 years old with acute or convalescent COVID-19. The sequencing input was peripheral blood. The CDR3 is CASRDSGTPRQYF. CDR3 bases: TGTGCCAGCAGGGACTCCGGGACACCTCGACAGTACTTC.